This T cell receptor beta chain is drawn from a study of early T cells in non-severe SARS-CoV-2 infection. Whole-study context: Unpaired chains resulted from sequencing bulk RNA of unsorted whole blood. The study, taken as a whole, reports: VDJdb-based matching was biased toward anti-spike CD8 responses and missed private and CD4 specificities.

Unique molecular identifiers were attached to individual cDNA molecules. Each CDR3 protein gets one entry after TCRdb re-called the 5' RACE reads with MiXCR. The table has approximately 71,000 distinct CDR3 sequences, about an eighth seen once. This CDR3 comprises 13 residues. Germline CDR1 is MNHEY and CDR2 is SMNVEV (reference sequence). Trimming left V 5 bases short and J 0 bases short, with 7 bases between. The sample holds a few counts of this clonotype. Its target is not known. The chain combines TRBV27 with TRBJ1-1; D remains unclear. The clonotype was recovered from an adult who was a healthcare worker with PCR-confirmed SARS-CoV-2 infection or an uninfected control (not recorded which). The sample here was whole blood, taken at baseline. CDR3 nucleotides: TGTGCCAGCAGTGTGACGGTGAACACTGAAGCTTTCTTT. This translates into CASSVTVNTEAFF.